Presented here are 16 T cell receptor beta chains from one specimen sequenced in a study of T cells after posttransplantation cyclophosphamide. The table came from immunoSEQ multiplex PCR; TCRdb's copy has only in-frame clones and leaves some out. The profile covers just over 5,500 clones, none occurring a single time. Busulfan-fludarabine conditioning, marrow transplant, and cyclophosphamide on days +3 and +4 were administered. The sample was PBMCs, taken after allogeneic stem cell transplant with posttransplant cyclophosphamide. The receptors were sampled from a male patient aged 60 to 75 who received an allogeneic stem cell transplant from a related donor, was CMV-positive, and had no GVHD. Some T cells may arise from the graft donor.

This clone was recorded many times. The gene calls are TRBV4-1 and TRBJ1-1; D is unresolved. V lost 4 bases to trimming and J lost 6 bases, with 15 bases between them. The CDR3 has 14 residues. CDR1 and CDR2 from the germline V gene are MGHRA and YSYEKL. This chain's CDR3 is CASSPLPRSPEAFF. The DNA for the CDR3 is TGCGCCAGCAGCCCTCTTCCCCGGTCCCCTGAAGCTTTCTTT.

This clone was recorded many times. The V gene is TRBV19, the J gene TRBJ1-5, with D possibly matching TRBD1 (6 bases). The germline V gene has CDR1 LNHDA and CDR2 SQIVND (reference sequence). There are 17 residues in the CDR3. The ends were cut back, 8 bases at V and 0 bases at J, with 20 bases in the middle. CDR3 sequence reads: CASGDTGALYSNQPQHF. CDR3 in DNA: TGTGCCAGTGGGGACACCGGGGCCCTTTATAGCAATCAGCCCCAGCATTTT.

In this sample, this clone turned up many times. This chain links TRBV5-7 with TRBJ2-7, with 9 bases fitting TRBD1. TRBV5-7 has ORF status, its function being uncertain. The CDR3 is 16 residues long. The J segment lost 4 bases and the V segment lost 0 bases, leaving 8 bases of the junction unmatched. The DNA for the CDR3 is TGTGCCAGCAGCTTGGCCTCCGGGACAGGGAGGTACGAGCAGTACTTC. This codes for CASSLASGTGRYEQYF.

The sample holds many counts of this clone. The chain is built from TRBV5-4 and TRBJ2-3; 8 bases align to TRBD2. Germline CDR1 reads SGHNT; CDR2 reads YYREEE (reference sequence). There are 14 residues in the CDR3. J gave up 1 base and V 5 bases, and 3 bases lay outside the gene matches. CDR3 protein: CASRFGGGTDTQYF. DNA of the CDR3: TGTGCCAGCAGGTTCGGGGGGGGCACAGATACGCAGTATTTT.

CDR3 amino acids: CASSTDRGRVQPQHF. DNA of the CDR3: TGTGCCAGCAGCACAGACAGGGGACGGGTTCAGCCCCAGCATTTT. The rearrangement uses TRBV6-5 and TRBJ1-5, with 8 bases aligning to TRBD1. CDR1 and CDR2 (germline): MNHEY, SVGAGI. The length of the CDR3 is 15 residues. J lost 6 bases, V lost 6 bases, and 10 bases had no gene match.

This clone has just a few counts. This chain joins TRBV27 and TRBJ1-5; possible D gene TRBD1, 5 bases. The germline V gene has CDR1 MNHEY and CDR2 SMNVEV (reference sequence). The CDR3 has 14 residues. Trimming left V 5 bases short and J 3 bases short, with 11 bases between. This chain's CDR3 is CASSLPGNNQPQHF. DNA of the CDR3: TGTGCCAGCAGTCTTCCAGGGAACAATCAGCCCCAGCATTTT.

The table lists this clone with many counts. This chain joins TRBV6-1 and TRBJ2-3; 8 bases match TRBD2. V trimming: 6 bases; J trimming: 0 bases; junction bases outside the gene matches: 5. CDR3 length: 15 residues. Looked up from germline, CDR1 is MNHNS and CDR2 is SASEGT. This chain's CDR3 is CASSLSGVSTDTQYF. Here the CDR3 DNA reads TGTGCCAGCAGCCTTAGCGGGGTTAGCACAGATACGCAGTATTTT.

This clone was found many times. The chain recombines TRBV6-5 with TRBJ1-4; no firm D call. V was pared by 0 bases and J by 8 bases, with 13 bases between. The length of the CDR3 is 15 residues. The germline gives CDR1 MNHEY, CDR2 SVGAGI. CDR3 DNA sequence: TGTGCCAGCAGTTACTCGGGGAGCCTTGAAGAAAAACTGTTTTTT. This sequence encodes CASSYSGSLEEKLFF.

This clone was observed at least ten times. The V call is TRBV5-1, the J call TRBJ2-3; D perhaps matches TRBD1 (5 bases). The germline V and J ends were trimmed by 0 bases and 3 bases, with 8 bases remaining between them. CDR1 is SGHRS, CDR2 YFSETQ, per germline. This CDR3 comprises 14 residues. CDR3 DNA: TGCGCCAGCAGCTTGGACCAGGGAACAGATACGCAGTATTTT. Translating gives CASSLDQGTDTQYF.

V is TRBV7-2 and J is TRBJ1-2; TRBD1 matches 7 bases. CDR1 and CDR2 (germline): SGHTA, FQGNSA. The CDR3 runs to 15 residues. The J segment lost 7 bases and the V segment lost 3 bases, leaving 11 bases of the junction unmatched. In nucleotides, the CDR3 is TGTGCCAGCAGCTTCAAGGCCGGGACAGCCCCTGGCTACACCTTC. It yields the protein CASSFKAGTAPGYTF.

This clone appeared many times. The chain joins TRBV28 to TRBJ1-5; D is unclear. The CDR3 contains 14 residues. The germline V gene encodes CDR1 MDHEN and CDR2 SYDVKM. The V end was cut by 7 bases, the J end by 3 bases, with 13 bases between. The CDR3 region has the DNA TGTGCCAGCACCTCCCCGGGGTCCAATCAGCCCCAGCATTTT. It translates to CASTSPGSNQPQHF. Supplemented by reference TRBV28 and TRBJ1-5, the full variable domain reads DVKVTQSSRYLVKRTGEKVFLECVQDMDHENMFWYRQDPGLGLRLIYFSYDVKMKEKGDIPEGYSVSREKKERFSLILESASTNQTSMYLCASTSPGSNQPQHFGDGTRLSIL.

This clone was picked up many times. The chain carries TRBV5-4 and TRBJ1-1, with D unclear. Looked up from germline, CDR1 is SGHNT and CDR2 is YYREEE (reference sequence). The V gene lost 0 bases and the J gene lost 6 bases, with 6 bases spanning the gap. The CDR3 totals 12 residues. Here the CDR3 reads CASSLDAAEAFF. The CDR3 region has the DNA TGTGCCAGCAGCTTGGATGCGGCTGAAGCTTTCTTT.

This clone occurred many times. The V call is TRBV5-1, the J call TRBJ2-7, with TRBD1 matching over 8 bases. There are 15 residues in the CDR3. Germline loops: CDR1 SGHRS, CDR2 YFSETQ. The V and J ends lost 3 bases and 0 bases, in that order; junction bases with no gene match: 5. The CDR3 sequence is CASSYQGASSYEQYF. For the CDR3, the DNA is TGCGCCAGCAGCTACCAGGGGGCGAGCTCCTACGAGCAGTACTTC. Supplemented by reference TRBV5-1 and TRBJ2-7, the full variable domain reads KAGVTQTPRYLIKTRGQQVTLSCSPISGHRSVSWYQQTPGQGLQFLFEYFSETQRNKGNFPGRFSGRQFSNSRSEMNVSTLELGDSALYLCASSYQGASSYEQYFGPGTRLTVT.

The chain joins TRBV5-1 to TRBJ2-7; 8 bases line up with TRBD2. CDR3 length: 15 amino acids. In germline, CDR1 is SGHRS, CDR2 YFSETQ. The ends lost 4 bases at V and 6 bases at J; junction bases unmatched: 12. This CDR3 reads CASSRSGGDNGEQYF. CDR3 bases: TGCGCCAGCAGCCGGAGCGGGGGCGACAACGGCGAGCAGTACTTC. The full variable domain, with the rest looked up from reference TRBV5-1 and TRBJ2-7, is KAGVTQTPRYLIKTRGQQVTLSCSPISGHRSVSWYQQTPGQGLQFLFEYFSETQRNKGNFPGRFSGRQFSNSRSEMNVSTLELGDSALYLCASSRSGGDNGEQYFGPGTRLTVT.

This clone occurred a few times. The chain couples TRBV11-2 to TRBJ2-7; 8 bases match TRBD2. The CDR3 has 13 amino acids. The V gene's germline CDR1 is SGHAT and CDR2 FQNNGV. The ends lost 5 bases at V and 3 bases at J; junction bases unmatched: 3. DNA for the CDR3: TGTGCCAGCAGCCGCGGGGGGATCTACGAGCAGTACTTC. This sequence encodes CASSRGGIYEQYF. Full variable domain (outside the CDR3, taken from reference TRBV11-2 and TRBJ2-7): EAGVAQSPRYKIIEKRQSVAFWCNPISGHATLYWYQQILGQGPKLLIQFQNNGVVDDSQLPKDRFSAERLKGVDSTLKIQPAKLEDSAVYLCASSRGGIYEQYFGPGTRLTVT.

This clone was observed a few times. At one of its ends the junction is not consistent with the germline gene, which may arise from a read error. The V call is TRBV7-7, the J call TRBJ2-5; 7 bases match TRBD1. The J call is in doubt because the DNA end fits TRBJ2-7 better. The CDR3 extends over 13 amino acids. The germline gives CDR1 SSHAT, CDR2 FNYEAQ (reference sequence). The CDR3 is CASSRDSSYEQYF. CDR3 in DNA: TGTGCTAGCAGCAGGGACAGCTCCTACGAGCAGTACTTC.